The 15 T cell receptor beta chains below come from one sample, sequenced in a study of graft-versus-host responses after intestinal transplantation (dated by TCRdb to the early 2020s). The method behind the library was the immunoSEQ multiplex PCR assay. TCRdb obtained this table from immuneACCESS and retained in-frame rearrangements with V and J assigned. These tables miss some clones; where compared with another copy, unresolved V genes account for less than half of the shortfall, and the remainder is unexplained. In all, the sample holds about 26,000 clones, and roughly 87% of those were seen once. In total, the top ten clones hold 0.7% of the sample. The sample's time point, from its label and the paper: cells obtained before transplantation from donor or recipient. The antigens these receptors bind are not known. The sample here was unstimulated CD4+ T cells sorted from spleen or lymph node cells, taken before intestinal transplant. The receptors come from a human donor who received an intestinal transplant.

The CDR3 DNA follows: TGTGCCAGCAGCTTAGACGGACAGGCAAATCAGCCCCAGCATTTT. It translates to CASSLDGQANQPQHF. The rearrangement joins TRBV7-2 to TRBJ1-5; TRBD1 agrees at 7 bases. Losses at the gene ends were 1 base for V and 4 bases for J; bases not matched to a gene: 4. CDR1 SGHTA and CDR2 FQGNSA come from the germline V gene. This CDR3 contains 15 residues.

The CDR3 reads CASSLGQANSPLHF. The CDR3, as DNA: TGTGCCAGCAGTTTAGGACAGGCTAATTCACCCCTCCACTTT. This rearrangement joins TRBV28 to TRBJ1-6; 7 bases align to TRBD1. The CDR3 is 14 amino acids. After removal of 2 bases from V and 6 bases from J, the junction contained 1 base not matched to a gene. Germline CDR1 reads MDHEN; CDR2 reads SYDVKM.

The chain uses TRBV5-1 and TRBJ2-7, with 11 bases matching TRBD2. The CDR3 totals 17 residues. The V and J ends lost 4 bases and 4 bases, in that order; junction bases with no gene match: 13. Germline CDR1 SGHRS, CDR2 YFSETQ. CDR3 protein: CASSVNPPSGGKYEQYF. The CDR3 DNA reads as TGCGCCAGCAGCGTAAACCCCCCTAGCGGGGGGAAGTACGAGCAGTACTTC.

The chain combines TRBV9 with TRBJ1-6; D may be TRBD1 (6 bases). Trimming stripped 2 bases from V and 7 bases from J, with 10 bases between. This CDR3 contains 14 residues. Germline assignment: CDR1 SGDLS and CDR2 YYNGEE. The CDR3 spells CASSVTGGNSPLHF. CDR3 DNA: TGTGCCAGCAGCGTGACAGGAGGGAATTCACCCCTCCACTTT.

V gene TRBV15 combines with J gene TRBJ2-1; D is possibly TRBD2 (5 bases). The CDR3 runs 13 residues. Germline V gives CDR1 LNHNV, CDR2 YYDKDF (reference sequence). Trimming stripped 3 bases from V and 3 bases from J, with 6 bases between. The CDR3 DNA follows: TGTGCCACCAGCAGGGACTTCTACAATGAGCAGTTCTTC. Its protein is CATSRDFYNEQFF. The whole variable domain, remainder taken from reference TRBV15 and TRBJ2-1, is DAMVIQNPRYQVTQFGKPVTLSCSQTLNHNVMYWYQQKSSQAPKLLFHYYDKDFNNEADTPDNFQSRRPNTSFCFLDIRSPGLGDTAMYLCATSRDFYNEQFFGPGTRLTVL.

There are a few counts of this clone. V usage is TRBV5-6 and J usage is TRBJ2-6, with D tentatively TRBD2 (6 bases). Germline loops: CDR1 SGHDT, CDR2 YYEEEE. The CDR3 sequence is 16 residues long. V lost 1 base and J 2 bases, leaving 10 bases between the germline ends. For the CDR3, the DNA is TGTGCCAGCAGCTTGTTACCGGGGGCTGGGGCCAACGTCCTGACTTTC. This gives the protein CASSLLPGAGANVLTF. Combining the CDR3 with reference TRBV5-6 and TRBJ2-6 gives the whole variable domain DAGVTQSPTHLIKTRGQQVTLRCSPKSGHDTVSWYQQALGQGPQFIFQYYEEEERQRGNFPDRFSGHQFPNYSSELNVNALLLGDSALYLCASSLLPGAGANVLTFGAGSRLTVL.

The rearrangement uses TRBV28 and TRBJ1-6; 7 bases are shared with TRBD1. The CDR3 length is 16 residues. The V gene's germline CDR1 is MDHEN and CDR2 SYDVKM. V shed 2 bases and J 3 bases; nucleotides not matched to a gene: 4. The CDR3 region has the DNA TGTGCCAGCAGTTTAGGTAGGACAGGCTATAATTCACCCCTCCACTTT. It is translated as CASSLGRTGYNSPLHF.

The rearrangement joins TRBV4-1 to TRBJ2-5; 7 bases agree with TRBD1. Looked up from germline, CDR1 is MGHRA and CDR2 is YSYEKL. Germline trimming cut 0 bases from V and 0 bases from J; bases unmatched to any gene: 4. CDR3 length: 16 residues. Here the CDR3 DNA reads TGCGCCAGCAGCCAAGAACCCAGGGGGTACCAAGAGACCCAGTACTTC. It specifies CASSQEPRGYQETQYF.

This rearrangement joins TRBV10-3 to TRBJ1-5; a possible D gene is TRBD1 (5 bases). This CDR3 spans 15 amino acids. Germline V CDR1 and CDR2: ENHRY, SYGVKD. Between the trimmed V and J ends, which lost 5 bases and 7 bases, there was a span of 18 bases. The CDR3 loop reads CAISPSGQGGQPQHF. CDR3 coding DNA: TGTGCCATCAGTCCCTCAGGGCAGGGCGGGCAGCCCCAGCATTTT.

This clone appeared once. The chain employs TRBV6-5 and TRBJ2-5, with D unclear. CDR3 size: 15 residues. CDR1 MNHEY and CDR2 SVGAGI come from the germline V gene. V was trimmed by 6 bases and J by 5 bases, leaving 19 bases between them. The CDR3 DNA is TGTGCCAGCAGGATCTCTGGACCACGGCGGGAGACCCAGTACTTC. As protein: CASRISGPRRETQYF.

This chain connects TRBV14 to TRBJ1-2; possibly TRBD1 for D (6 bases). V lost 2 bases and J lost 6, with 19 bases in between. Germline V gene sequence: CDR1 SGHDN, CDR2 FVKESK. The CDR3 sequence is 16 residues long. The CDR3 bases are TGTGCCAGCAGCCAACAGGGGTCCGCTACGCCTAATGGCTACACCTTC. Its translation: CASSQQGSATPNGYTF.

The CDR3 DNA is TGTGCCAGCAGCGTAGGGACAAACTCTGGAAACACCATATATTTT. This codes for CASSVGTNSGNTIYF. The chain joins TRBV9 to TRBJ1-3; D is possibly TRBD1 (5 bases). V was shortened by 0 bases and J by 0 bases, with 7 bases between the two germline ends. Germline-derived CDR1 and CDR2 are SGDLS and YYNGEE. There are 15 residues in the CDR3. Drawing the rest from reference TRBV9 and TRBJ1-3, the complete variable domain is DSGVTQTPKHLITATGQRVTLRCSPRSGDLSVYWYQQSLDQGLQFLIQYYNGEERAKGNILERFSAQQFPDLHSELNLSSLELGDSALYFCASSVGTNSGNTIYFGEGSWLTVV.

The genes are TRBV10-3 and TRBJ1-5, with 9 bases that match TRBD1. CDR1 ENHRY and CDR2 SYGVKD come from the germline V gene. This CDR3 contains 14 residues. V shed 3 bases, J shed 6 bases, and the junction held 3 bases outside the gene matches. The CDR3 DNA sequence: TGTGCCATCAGTGAAACAGGGGGCAGTCAGCCCCAGCATTTT. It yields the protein CAISETGGSQPQHF.

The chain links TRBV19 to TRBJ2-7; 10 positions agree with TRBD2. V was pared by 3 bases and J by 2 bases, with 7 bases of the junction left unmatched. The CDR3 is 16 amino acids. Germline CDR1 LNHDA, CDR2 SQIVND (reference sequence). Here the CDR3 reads CASSMLAGDWPYEQYF. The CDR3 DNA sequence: TGTGCCAGTAGTATGCTAGCGGGAGACTGGCCCTACGAGCAGTACTTC.

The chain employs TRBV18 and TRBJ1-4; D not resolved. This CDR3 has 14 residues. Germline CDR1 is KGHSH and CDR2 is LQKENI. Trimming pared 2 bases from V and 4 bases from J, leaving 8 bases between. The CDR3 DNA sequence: TGTGCCAGCTCACCAGGACGTTTTAATGAAAAACTGTTTTTT. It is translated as CASSPGRFNEKLFF.